This T cell receptor beta chain was observed in a study of Ad26.COV2.S vaccination and SARS-CoV-2 variants. Turning to the study itself: Within the COV1001 Ad26.COV2.S trial arm, the donor was enrolled. The vaccine Ad26.COV2.S was put into the muscle once, or twice with 56 days between.

Per germline, CDR1 KGHSH and CDR2 LQKENI. V was shortened by 3 bases and J by 0 bases, with 12 bases between the two germline ends. CDR3 length equals 16 residues. Clones were sequenced by immunoSEQ multiplex PCR, and TCRdb holds only the in-frame ones, with some missing. This table holds 360,000 or so clones, around 86% found once. Regarding treatment: some 20 received Ad26.COV2.S at low or high dose, single or two shots; 5 received placebo; per-sample allocation not given. It was on day 63 after the first vaccine or placebo injection that samples were taken. V is TRBV18 and J is TRBJ1-3; no clear D gene. This sequence was found in a person between 18 and 65 years old who received the Ad26.COV2.S COVID-19 vaccine or a placebo. The starting material was peripheral blood, obtained in a trial of Ad26.COV2.S vaccine versus placebo. The CDR3 DNA follows: TGTGCCAGCTCACCCGGCAGGAGACACTCTGGAAACACCATATATTTT. Protein: CASSPGRRHSGNTIYF.